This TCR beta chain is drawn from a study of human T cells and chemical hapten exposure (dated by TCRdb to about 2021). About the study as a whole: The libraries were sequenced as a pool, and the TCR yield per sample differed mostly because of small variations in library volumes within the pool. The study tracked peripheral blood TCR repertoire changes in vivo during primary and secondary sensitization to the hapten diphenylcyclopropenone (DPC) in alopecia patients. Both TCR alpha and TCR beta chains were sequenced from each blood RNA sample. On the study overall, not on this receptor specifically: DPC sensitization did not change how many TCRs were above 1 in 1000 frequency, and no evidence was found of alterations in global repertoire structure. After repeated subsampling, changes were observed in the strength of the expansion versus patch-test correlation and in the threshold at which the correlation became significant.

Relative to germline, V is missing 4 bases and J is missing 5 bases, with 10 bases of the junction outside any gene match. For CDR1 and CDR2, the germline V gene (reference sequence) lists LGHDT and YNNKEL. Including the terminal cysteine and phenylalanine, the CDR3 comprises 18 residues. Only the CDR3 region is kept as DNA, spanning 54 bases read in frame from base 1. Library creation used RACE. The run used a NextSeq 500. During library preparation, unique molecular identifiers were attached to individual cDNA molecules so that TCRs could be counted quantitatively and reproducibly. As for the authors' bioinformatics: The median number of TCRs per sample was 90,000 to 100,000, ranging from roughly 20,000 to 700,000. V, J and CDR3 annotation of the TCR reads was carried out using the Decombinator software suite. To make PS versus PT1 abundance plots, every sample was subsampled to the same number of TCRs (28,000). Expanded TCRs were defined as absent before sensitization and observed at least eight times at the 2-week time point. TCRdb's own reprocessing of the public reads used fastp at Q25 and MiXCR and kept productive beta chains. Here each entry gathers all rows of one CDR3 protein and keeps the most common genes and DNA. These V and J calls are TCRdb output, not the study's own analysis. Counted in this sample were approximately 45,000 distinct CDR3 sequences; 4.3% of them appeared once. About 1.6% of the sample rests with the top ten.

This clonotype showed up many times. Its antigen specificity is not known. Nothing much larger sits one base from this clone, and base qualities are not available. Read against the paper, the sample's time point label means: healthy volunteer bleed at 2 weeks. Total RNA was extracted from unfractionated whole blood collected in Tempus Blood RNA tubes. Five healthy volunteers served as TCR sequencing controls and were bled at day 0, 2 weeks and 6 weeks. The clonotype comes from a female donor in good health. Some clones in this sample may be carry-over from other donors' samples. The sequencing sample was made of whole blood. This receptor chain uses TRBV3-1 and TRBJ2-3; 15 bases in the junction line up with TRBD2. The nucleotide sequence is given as TGTGCCAGCAGCCCCGGGACTAGCGGGGGGACCTTCTTAGATACGCAGTATTTT. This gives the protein CASSPGTSGGTFLDTQYF.